Given below is one T cell receptor beta chain in context. Its antigen is not known. This sample stems from a study of beta chain features in type 1 diabetes. Study information: The samples had roughly 110,000,000 sorted cells examined in all.

Every bit of the isolated RNA underwent reverse transcription, so sequencing read expressed TCRB transcripts. Assay: immunoSEQ multiplex PCR; the TCRdb copy retains only in-frame clones and omits some. The repertoire consists of 350,000 to 450,000 clones, with roughly 15% occurring once and the leading ten covering around 0.02%. Study-level findings and limits: Insertions at VDJ junctions were less frequent in type 1 diabetes patients. These patients also deleted more nucleotides at the same junctions.

Per germline, CDR1 SGDLS and CDR2 YYNGEE. V lost 4 bases to trimming and J lost 2 bases, with 14 bases between them. This CDR3 is built from 15 residues. By way of CD45RO/CCR7/CD25/CD127/CD95/CD27, the CD4+ regulatory, stem cell-like memory, central memory and naive cells were sorted. The sequencing sample was made of naive CD4+ T cells from blood. This clonotype originated in a woman under 30 in good health. The rearrangement joins TRBV9 to TRBJ2-3; D might be TRBD2 (6 bases). Here the CDR3 DNA reads TGTGCCAGCAGCCGGGACTCGAGATTCACAGATACGCAGTATTTT. Encoded protein: CASSRDSRFTDTQYF.